Listed below are T cell receptor beta chains from one sample, sequenced in a study of T cell changes during pregnancy in multiple sclerosis. This table comes from immunoSEQ multiplex PCR, and its TCRdb copy is limited to in-frame clones, with some not included. The sample contains 55,000 to 80,000 clones, under 95% of which appear only once. The material was CD8+ T cells from peripheral blood mononuclear cells, obtained in the second trimester of pregnancy. The origin of the receptors is a female donor with multiple sclerosis, enrolled in a pregnancy study. The CDR3 runs from the conserved cysteine through the conserved F or W. A D gene is named only where the DNA matches it firmly.

TRBD1	TRBV2	TRBJ1-4	CASSDRQGATNEKLFF	TGTGCCAGCAGTGATCGTCAGGGGGCAACTAATGAAAAACTGTTTTTT
-	TRBV10-3	TRBJ1-2	CAISEDTGNYGYTF	TGTGCCATCAGTGAGGATACAGGGAACTATGGCTACACCTTC
-	TRBV10-1	TRBJ2-1	CASSETGDYNEQFF	TGCGCCAGCAGTGAAACCGGGGATTACAATGAGCAGTTCTTC
-	TRBV5-5	TRBJ2-2	CASSLPQRLNTGELFF	TGTGCCAGCAGCTTGCCCCAGAGACTTAACACCGGGGAGCTGTTTTTT
-	TRBV11-2	TRBJ2-1	CASSLEWDSINEQFF	TGTGCCAGCAGCTTAGAGTGGGACTCCATCAATGAGCAGTTCTTC
-	TRBV21-1	TRBJ2-2	CASSKGSSGTESTGELFF	TGTGCCAGCAGCAAAGGGTCTTCAGGGACAGAGTCCACCGGGGAGCTGTTTTTT
-	TRBV4-1	TRBJ2-3	CASSHSASTDTQYF	TGCGCCAGCAGCCATAGCGCTAGCACAGATACGCAGTATTTT
-	TRBV27	TRBJ2-5	CASSRGSRETQYF	TGTGCCAGCAGCCGAGGGTCTAGGGAGACCCAGTACTTC
-	TRBV9	TRBJ2-7	CASSPPSYEQYF	TGTGCCAGCAGCCCCCCGTCCTACGAGCAGTACTTC
TRBD2	TRBV28	TRBJ2-3	CASSLSGLGVLSDTQYF	TGTGCCAGCAGTTTATCTGGACTAGGCGTTTTATCAGATACGCAGTATTTT